Listed below are T cell receptor beta chains from one sample, sequenced in a study of blood T cell repertoires in COVID-19. The protocol was immunoSEQ multiplex PCR, while the TCRdb copy is restricted to in-frame clones and leaves out a portion. Counted here are more than 85,000 clones, about 87% occurring once; the ten biggest clones make up approximately 7%. Sequenced material: peripheral blood. These receptors were taken from a woman aged 45-60 years with acute or convalescent COVID-19. The CDR3 runs from the conserved cysteine through the conserved F or W. The order of the fields is J gene, V gene, CDR3 protein.

TRBJ1-2,TRBV12-3/TRBV12-4,CASRLSADYGYTF
TRBJ2-2,TRBV5-1,CASSHGQGAPTGELFF
TRBJ1-1,TRBV9,CASSVALGNRVNTEAFF
TRBJ1-4,TRBV4-2,CASSPRGGNNEKLFF
TRBJ1-5,TRBV11-1,CASSKDRGQPQHF
TRBJ1-2,TRBV9,CASSVAGNYGYTF
TRBJ1-2,TRBV30,CAWSPDRAYYGYTF
TRBJ1-3,TRBV5-8,CASSFRDRGFPAEDTIYF
TRBJ1-1,TRBV6-5,CASSCFRDRPTEAFF
TRBJ1-2,TRBV6-5,CASRPWTGGMYGYTF
TRBJ1-2,TRBV5-5,CASSLQGGYGYTF
TRBJ2-3,TRBV5-1,CASSLPGLPSSDTQYF
TRBJ2-1,TRBV6-1,CASSDRGRLLGNEQFF
TRBJ1-5,TRBV5-5,CASSRDRFNQPQHF
TRBJ2-1,TRBV13,CASSRLAGVLGEQFF
TRBJ1-2,TRBV6-5,CASSRSGQGGYGYTF
TRBJ1-4,TRBV6-1,CASSEGGGAFEKLFF
TRBJ2-7,TRBV10-1,CASSESTYEQYF
TRBJ2-7,TRBV7-8,CASTDSRDRDDEQYF
TRBJ1-2,TRBV19,CASSIVAGTYGYTF
TRBJ1-1,TRBV28,CASSLPGGTNTEAFF
TRBJ1-4,TRBV5-6,CASSLRGLNEKLFF
TRBJ1-4,TRBV19,CASRTRQGSGIEKLFF
TRBJ2-1,TRBV2,CASSGRAGRINEQFF
TRBJ2-1,TRBV7-9,CASSIGDREGDEQFF
TRBJ1-2,TRBV7-2,CASSPKTGPYGYTF
TRBJ2-5,TRBV9,CASSPGQGYLETQYF
TRBJ1-1,TRBV7-3,CASSPDRAGGNTEAFF
TRBJ1-3,TRBV5-1,CASSLETGGLGNTIYF
TRBJ1-1,TRBV19,CASSNTPGGNEAFF
TRBJ1-4,TRBV21-1,CASSKTNPRVTNEKLFF
TRBJ1-2,TRBV6-5,CASSYSGHRGNYGYTF
TRBJ2-7,TRBV27,CASSRGGEVEQYF
TRBJ2-3,TRBV15,CATSSPIGFSTDTQYF
TRBJ1-2,TRBV7-3,CASSLDSTGSGGYTF
TRBJ1-3,TRBV5-1,CASSPGPFTGTIYF
TRBJ1-2,TRBV19,CASSIRSYYGYTF
TRBJ1-1,TRBV3-1/TRBV3-2,CASSLVPGQGPNTEAFF